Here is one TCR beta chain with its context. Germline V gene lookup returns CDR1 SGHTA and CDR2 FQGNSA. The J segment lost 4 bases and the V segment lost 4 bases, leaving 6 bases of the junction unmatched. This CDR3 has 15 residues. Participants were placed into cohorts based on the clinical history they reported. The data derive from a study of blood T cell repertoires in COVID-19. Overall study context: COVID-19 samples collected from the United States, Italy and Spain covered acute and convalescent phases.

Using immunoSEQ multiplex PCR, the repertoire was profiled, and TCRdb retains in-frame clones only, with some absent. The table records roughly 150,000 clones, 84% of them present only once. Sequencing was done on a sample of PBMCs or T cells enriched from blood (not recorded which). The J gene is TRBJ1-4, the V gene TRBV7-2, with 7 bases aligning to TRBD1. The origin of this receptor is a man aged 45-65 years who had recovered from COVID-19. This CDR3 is CASSSRDSLNEKLFF. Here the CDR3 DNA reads TGTGCCAGCAGCTCAAGGGACAGTCTTAATGAAAAACTGTTTTTT.